These 26 T cell receptor beta chains share one sample of origin, sequenced in a study of blood T cells in healthy people across ages. A second PCR, run for about 7 to 11 cycles, used a sample-barcoded 5' primer plus a J-beta primer mix. A single record per CDR3 protein comes from TCRdb applying MiXCR to the 5' RACE reads. The sample records about 1.4 million distinct CDR3 sequences, roughly 60% being singletons. What was sequenced was blood. These receptors came from a man aged 18 to 29 in good health.

The chain carries TRBV12-3 or TRBV12-4 and TRBJ2-7; a weak D match, TRBD2 (5 bases). Trimming took 1 base from V and 9 from J, leaving 13 bases between them. The CDR3 extends over 13 amino acids. CDR3 sequence: CASSLEDFWAQYF. The CDR3 nucleotides are TGTGCCAGCAGTTTAGAGGACTTCTGGGCGCAGTACTTC.

V is TRBV2 and J is TRBJ2-1; TRBD2 matches 7 bases. Germline V gene lookup returns CDR1 SNHLY and CDR2 FYNNEI. The CDR3 consists of 13 residues. Trimming removed 8 bases from V and 7 bases from J; junction bases left unmatched: 8. The CDR3 DNA reads as TGTGCCAGCCAGCGGGGAGCAACAAATGAGCAGTTCTTC. The encoded protein is CASQRGATNEQFF. Together with reference TRBV2 and TRBJ2-1, the CDR3 gives the full variable domain: EPEVTQTPSHQVTQMGQEVILRCVPISNHLYFYWYRQILGQKVEFLVSFYNNEISEKSEIFDDQFSVERPDGSNFTLKIRSTKLEDSAMYFCASQRGATNEQFFGPGTRLTVL.

This chain joins TRBV7-2 and TRBJ2-2; 7 nucleotides agree with TRBD2. This CDR3 has 17 amino acids. J was trimmed by 7 bases and V by 5 bases; bases with no gene match: 16. Germline V gene sequence: CDR1 SGHTA, CDR2 FQGNSA. DNA of the CDR3: TGTGCCAGCAGCCCACGACTAGCCTGGGGAGGTAGCGGGGAGCTGTTTTTT. This codes for CASSPRLAWGGSGELFF.

The J gene is TRBJ2-5, the V gene TRBV5-1; possible D gene TRBD1, 7 bases. The J call could be wrong; TRBJ2-7 is a better fit for the DNA end. The germline V gene has CDR1 SGHRS and CDR2 YFSETQ. The CDR3 length is 16 residues. This CDR3 is CASSLDREVWSDEQYF. In DNA, the CDR3 is TGCGCCAGCAGCCTAGACAGGGAGGTTTGGTCGGACGAGCAGTACTTC.

The CDR3 is CASSQATLGDEQYF. The CDR3 DNA reads TGCGCCAGCAGCCAAGCGACCCTCGGCGACGAGCAGTACTTC. The chain has TRBV4-3 and TRBJ2-7; the D is unclear. V lost 1 base and J lost 5, with 12 bases in between. CDR1 LGHNA and CDR2 YSLEER come from the germline V gene. This CDR3 is 14 amino acids long.

The rearrangement links TRBV24-1 to TRBJ2-5; D is unclear. Trimming removed 5 bases at V and 5 bases at J, with 14 bases between. There are 14 residues in the CDR3. Germline CDR1 is KGHDR and CDR2 is SFDVKD. CDR3 bases: TGTGCCACCAGTGTTGAGACAACATCGGAGACCCAGTACTTC. Amino acids: CATSVETTSETQYF.

This chain connects TRBV5-6 to TRBJ2-4; D is tentatively TRBD1 or TRBD2 (6 bases each). Deletions cut 4 bases from V and 5 bases from J, with 13 bases between. Germline CDR1 reads SGHDT; CDR2 reads YYEEEE. This CDR3 contains 14 residues. The CDR3 DNA follows: TGTGCCAGCAGCCCCTGGAGGGGGGAAAACATTCAGTACTTC. The encoded protein is CASSPWRGENIQYF. Complete variable domain (other parts from reference TRBV5-6 and TRBJ2-4): DAGVTQSPTHLIKTRGQQVTLRCSPKSGHDTVSWYQQALGQGPQFIFQYYEEEERQRGNFPDRFSGHQFPNYSSELNVNALLLGDSALYLCASSPWRGENIQYFGAGTRLSVL.

This clonotype was recorded a few times. The chain joins TRBV7-9 to TRBJ2-7, with D unresolved. Deletions cut 5 bases from V and 2 bases from J, with 13 bases between. Germline V gene lookup returns CDR1 SEHNR and CDR2 FQNEAQ (reference sequence). The CDR3 covers 14 residues. The CDR3 DNA is TGTGCCAGCAGCCCCAGGACCGCGCCCTACGAGCAGTACTTC. Translating it yields CASSPRTAPYEQYF.

J is TRBJ2-3 and V is TRBV25-1; a possible D gene is TRBD2 (5 bases). Trimming took 4 bases from V and 7 from J, leaving 6 bases between them. This CDR3 region has 11 residues. In germline, CDR1 is MGHDK, CDR2 SYGVNS. CDR3 nucleotide sequence: TGTGCCAGCAGTGTCGGGAATACGCAGTATTTT. It translates to CASSVGNTQYF. Together with reference TRBV25-1 and TRBJ2-3, the CDR3 gives the full variable domain: EADIYQTPRYLVIGTGKKITLECSQTMGHDKMYWYQQDPGMELHLIHYSYGVNSTEKGDLSSESTVSRIRTEHFPLTLESARPSHTSQYLCASSVGNTQYFGPGTRLTVL.

The chain combines TRBV16 with TRBJ2-1; the D gene is possibly TRBD2 (6 bases). Judging by the DNA end, TRBJ2-7 fits better; the J call may be wrong. Germline CDR1 is KGHSY and CDR2 is FQNENV. The CDR3 has 18 residues. The CDR3 DNA is TGTGCCAGCAGCCAACTGGGGGTGGGTAGCGGATCAGCCTACGAGCAGTACTTC. It is translated as CASSQLGVGSGSAYEQYF.

This clonotype showed up just a few times. The genes are TRBV2 and TRBJ2-7; weak D call: TRBD2 (6 bases). Trimming left V 3 bases short and J 0 bases short, with 9 bases between. This CDR3 region has 14 residues. Germline loops: CDR1 SNHLY, CDR2 FYNNEI. In DNA, the CDR3 is TGTGCCAGCAGTGAGACTAGGGGCTCCTACGAGCAGTACTTC. Protein: CASSETRGSYEQYF.

The chain combines TRBV28 with TRBJ2-3; 7 bases match TRBD1. CDR1 is MDHEN and CDR2 is SYDVKM in the germline V gene. Trimming removed 8 bases from V and 5 bases from J; junction bases left unmatched: 10. CDR3 length: 14 residues. CDR3 region: CASVNEGAGDTQYF. CDR3 in DNA: TGTGCCAGCGTTAATGAGGGGGCTGGAGATACGCAGTATTTT.

V and J are TRBV20-1 and TRBJ1-4, with D perhaps matching TRBD1 (5 bases). This CDR3 has 15 amino acids. V lost 5 bases, J lost 4 bases, and 17 bases lay in between. Germline V gene data show CDR1 as DFQATT and CDR2 as SNEGSKA (reference sequence). The CDR3 loop is CSASHPGLINEKLFF. The CDR3 DNA reads as TGCAGTGCTTCACACCCGGGACTGATTAATGAAAAACTGTTTTTT.

This clonotype was detected once. The CDR3 nucleotides read TGTGCCAGCAGCCCCTGGACTAGCGGGGGTGGTGGGGCCAACGTCCTGACTTTC. Residues: CASSPWTSGGGGANVLTF. This chain uses TRBV7-2 with TRBJ2-6, with 13 bases aligning to TRBD2. CDR3 size: 18 residues. Germline V gene data show CDR1 as SGHTA and CDR2 as FQGNSA. With 5 bases clipped from V and 3 bases from J, the junction kept 7 bases outside the gene matches.

The J gene is TRBJ2-5, the V gene TRBV24-1, with 8 bases fitting TRBD2. The germline gives CDR1 KGHDR, CDR2 SFDVKD. This CDR3 is 15 amino acids long. The trim removed 0 bases at V and 1 base at J, leaving 0 bases unmatched. The CDR3 is CATSDLSGGQETQYF. The CDR3 DNA reads as TGTGCCACCAGTGATTTGAGCGGGGGCCAAGAGACCCAGTACTTC.

CDR3 in amino acids: CSAREEGTVNYGYTF. The CDR3, as DNA: TGCAGTGCTAGAGAGGAAGGGACAGTTAACTATGGCTACACCTTC. The rearrangement links TRBV20-1 to TRBJ1-2, with 7 positions matching TRBD1. This CDR3 comprises 15 residues. Germline trimming cut 0 bases from V and 1 base from J; bases unmatched to any gene: 5. In germline, CDR1 is DFQATT, CDR2 SNEGSKA (reference sequence).

The genes are TRBV5-1 and TRBJ2-1, with D possibly being TRBD2 (6 bases). V gave up 5 bases and J gave up 7 bases, with 22 bases separating them. The CDR3 sequence is 16 residues long. Per the germline V gene, CDR1 is SGHRS and CDR2 is YFSETQ. The CDR3 DNA sequence: TGCGCCAGCAGGGGACGGGAGACCCAAGTGGGGAATGAGCAGTTCTTC. Protein sequence: CASRGRETQVGNEQFF. The entire variable domain, with the rest obtained from reference TRBV5-1 and TRBJ2-1, is as follows: KAGVTQTPRYLIKTRGQQVTLSCSPISGHRSVSWYQQTPGQGLQFLFEYFSETQRNKGNFPGRFSGRQFSNSRSEMNVSTLELGDSALYLCASRGRETQVGNEQFFGPGTRLTVL.

This chain uses TRBV7-9 with TRBJ2-5; TRBD1 aligns across 8 bases. Trimming cost V 5 bases and J 5 bases; bases outside gene matches: 10. Germline-derived CDR1 and CDR2 are SEHNR and FQNEAQ (reference sequence). The CDR3 runs to 15 residues. CDR3 coding DNA: TGTGCCAGCAGCAAAGACGGACAGGGCCCCGAGACCCAGTACTTC. Residues: CASSKDGQGPETQYF.

This clonotype was counted a single time. The chain carries TRBV28 and TRBJ2-7, with D perhaps assigned TRBD1 or TRBD2 (6 bases each). The germline V gene encodes CDR1 MDHEN and CDR2 SYDVKM. The CDR3 length is 17 residues. The V end was cut by 2 bases, the J end by 7 bases, with 24 bases between. In nucleotides, the CDR3 is TGTGCCAGCAGTTTAATTCCCCGGGGGCTCTTGGTAGAGGAGCAGTACTTC. Its protein is CASSLIPRGLLVEEQYF.

The CDR3 here is CASSHLLNQEIQYF. DNA of the CDR3: TGCGCCAGCAGCCACCTACTAAACCAAGAGATCCAGTACTTC. The genes are TRBV4-1 and TRBJ2-7; no clear D. This CDR3 region has 14 residues. CDR1 is MGHRA, CDR2 YSYEKL, per germline. Trimming left V 3 bases short and J 10 bases short, with 19 bases between.

This clonotype showed up just a few times. The V and J genes are TRBV4-1 and TRBJ1-2; D gene ambiguous. This CDR3 spans 13 amino acids. CDR1 and CDR2 (germline): MGHRA, YSYEKL. V shed 4 bases and J shed 3 bases, with 9 bases lying between them. CDR3 sequence reads: CASSLRLDYGYTF. For the CDR3, the DNA is TGCGCCAGCAGCCTCAGGTTGGACTATGGCTACACCTTC.

The chain couples TRBV12-3 or TRBV12-4 to TRBJ1-2; possible D gene TRBD1, 6 bases. CDR3 length: 15 residues. Trimming left V 4 bases short and J 2 bases short, with 14 bases between. The CDR3 DNA follows: TGTGCCAGCAGTTCCCCCGACAGGTCCAACTATGGCTACACCTTC. This translates into CASSSPDRSNYGYTF.

This chain links TRBV7-9 with TRBJ2-5, with TRBD2 identical over 9 bases. The last part of the DNA fits TRBJ2-7 better; the J call may be wrong. Germline V CDR1 and CDR2: SEHNR, FQNEAQ (reference sequence). The CDR3 is made up of 16 amino acids. The CDR3 is CASSAIDSGSRNEQYF. The CDR3 DNA follows: TGTGCCAGTAGCGCAATCGATAGCGGGAGTAGGAACGAGCAGTACTTC.

This clonotype was seen more than once but under ten times. The chain links TRBV20-1 to TRBJ2-1; D possibly corresponds to TRBD2 (5 bases). The length of the CDR3 is 13 residues. Germline loops: CDR1 DFQATT, CDR2 SNEGSKA (reference sequence). Trimming stripped 1 base from V and 3 bases from J, with 7 bases between. The CDR3 bases are TGCAGTGCTAGAGGCGGACTCTACAATGAGCAGTTCTTC. It specifies CSARGGLYNEQFF.

This clonotype was seen a few times. The chain combines TRBV4-3 with TRBJ2-7, with D tentatively TRBD1 (6 bases). This CDR3 region has 15 residues. The germline CDR1 and CDR2 sequences are LGHNA and YSLEER. Trimming stripped 3 bases from V and 3 bases from J, with 15 bases between. The CDR3 DNA reads as TGCGCCAGCAGCCAGAACAGGGCACCTATCTACGAGCAGTACTTC. As protein: CASSQNRAPIYEQYF.

As for this clonotype: Its ends do not fully match the called genes, so a read error is possible. This chain links TRBV20-1 with TRBJ2-1; a weak D match, TRBD2 (6 bases). Germline-derived CDR1 and CDR2 are DFQATT and SNEGSKA (reference sequence). This CDR3 has 14 residues. CDR3 sequence: CSAPRLGTYNEPFF. CDR3 nucleotides: TGCAGTGCCCCCCGACTAGGGACCTACAATGAGCCGTTCTTC.